This T cell receptor (beta chain) was sequenced in a study of cytomegalovirus exposure and HLA in healthy donors. Details on this clone: Antigen: not known. The sample contains more than one DNA sequence encoding this CDR3.

PCR used 60 Vbeta primers and 13 Jbeta primers. TCRdb's table, derived via immunoSEQ multiplex PCR, lists solely in-frame clones and lacks some. The repertoire holds approximately 210,000 clones, with more than 75% as singletons. Study observations and caveats: There were 160 or so TCR beta chains listed as cytomegalovirus-associated. A missense variant in DCLRE1C was later tied to TCR beta V- and J-gene trimming. Some highly shared sequence variants likely arose as a pipeline artifact.

Germline CDR1 and CDR2: SGHRS and YFSETQ. The ends lost 0 bases at V and 3 bases at J; junction bases unmatched: 3. There are 14 residues in the CDR3. The material sequenced was PBMCs. The receptor's source is a male donor in good health and CMV-seropositive. This rearrangement joins TRBV5-1 to TRBJ2-7; 7 nucleotides match TRBD1. The CDR3 DNA follows: TGCGCCAGCAGCTTGGAGGGACAGATCTACGAGCAGTACTTC. Translation gives CASSLEGQIYEQYF.